This entry is about one T cell receptor (beta chain). In the study's own analysis: Reference gene primers were amplified, and this amplification served to estimate nucleated cell counts. Profiled with immunoSEQ multiplex PCR; TCRdb holds only in-frame clones, not every one. V and J calls and clone size are copied from that table; D and trimming were computed from the DNA. The sample shows about 200,000 clones, roughly 77% of them seen only once. This sample is part of a study of blood T cell repertoires in COVID-19. Across the whole study: The origin of the acute and convalescent COVID-19 samples was the United States, Italy and Spain. Sources were T cells, B-cell-depleted T cells, or PBMCs; the material itself was cDNA or gDNA.

Seattle patients were enrolled during active infection and followed longitudinally. The V gene lost 8 bases and the J gene lost 1 base, with 14 bases spanning the gap. This CDR3 has 15 amino acids. From germline, CDR1 is SNHLY and CDR2 FYNNEI. V and J are TRBV2 and TRBJ1-4; D unresolved. Sequenced input: peripheral blood. The origin of this receptor is a woman aged 40 to 49 with COVID-19, enrolled during active disease. The CDR3 DNA follows: TGTGCCAGCTCCGAAGAGGCGGGAACTAATGAAAAACTGTTTTTT. This encodes CASSEEAGTNEKLFF.